This T cell receptor beta chain was retrieved from a study of T-cell reconstitution after alpha-beta-depleted transplantation in children. Researchers prepared the TCRbeta library using unique molecular identifiers, the study reports. Via MiXCR, TCRdb re-called the PCR reads, giving one row per CDR3 protein. The sample holds hundreds of thousands of distinct CDR3 sequences, 10% to 15% seen once. General study findings and limits: Among T cells one year after transplant, newly produced cells accounted for most counts and diversity.

This clonotype was seen more than once but under ten times. Its antigen is unknown. The clonotype originates from a girl between 2 and 10 years old with congenital amegakaryocytic thrombocytopenia, due to receive a stem cell transplant. Sequencing used PBMCs, obtained before TCRalphabeta/CD19-depleted stem cell transplant.

CDR3 bases: TGTGCCAGCTCGGGACAGGGGGCCGTAACCGGGGAGCTGTTTTTT. Protein: CASSGQGAVTGELFF. The V and J genes are TRBV25-1 and TRBJ2-2; 12 nucleotides line up with TRBD1. J gave up 5 bases and V 8 bases, and 6 bases lay outside the gene matches. Looked up from germline, CDR1 is MGHDK and CDR2 is SYGVNS. The CDR3 spans 15 residues.